The 27 T cell receptor beta chains in this list originate from one sample, sequenced in a study of identical twins. TCRdb redid the calling of the 5' RACE reads with MiXCR, one entry per CDR3 protein. The sample has 1,800,000 or so distinct CDR3 sequences, roughly 35% seen once. The sample comprised cord blood. All receptors derive from a newborn girl in good health.

The V and J genes are TRBV5-1 and TRBJ1-1, with 7 nucleotides matching TRBD1. V trimming: 5 bases; J trimming: 0 bases; junction bases outside the gene matches: 10. In germline, CDR1 is SGHRS, CDR2 YFSETQ. CDR3 length: 16 residues. DNA of the CDR3: TGCGCCAGCAGACCCCGGGACAGCCTTATGAACACTGAAGCTTTCTTT. This codes for CASRPRDSLMNTEAFF.

This clonotype was seen a handful of times. The genes are TRBV12-3 or TRBV12-4 and TRBJ2-7, with 14 nucleotides matching TRBD2. V gave up 7 bases and J gave up 3 bases; unmatched junction bases: 5. The CDR3 totals 15 residues. CDR3 protein: CASNSGLAGGYEQYF. The CDR3 bases are TGTGCCAGCAATTCTGGACTAGCGGGGGGCTACGAGCAGTACTTC.

Only a few counts were recorded for this clonotype. The rearrangement uses TRBV5-1 and TRBJ1-4, with D unresolved. The V end lost 7 bases, the J end lost 6 bases, and 16 bases lay between the germline ends. This CDR3 contains 14 residues. Per germline, CDR1 SGHRS and CDR2 YFSETQ. CDR3 bases: TGCGCCAGCGCGCATCGGGGAGAGGATGAAAAACTGTTTTTT. Encoded protein: CASAHRGEDEKLFF.

There are a few counts of this clonotype. The chain uses TRBV4-1 and TRBJ2-1; either TRBD1 or TRBD2 may supply D (6 bases each). Germline V gene data show CDR1 as MGHRA and CDR2 as YSYEKL. V lost 1 base to trimming and J lost 4 bases, with 11 bases between them. The CDR3 runs 15 residues. CDR3 sequence: CASSQGRGHYNEQFF. The CDR3 DNA reads as TGCGCCAGCAGCCAAGGGCGGGGACATTACAATGAGCAGTTCTTC.

This sequence joins TRBV20-1 and TRBJ2-5; unclear D gene. The end of the DNA aligns better with TRBJ2-7, so the J call may be wrong. Germline-derived CDR1 and CDR2 are DFQATT and SNEGSKA (reference sequence). CDR3 length: 11 residues. The CDR3 is CSARVVREQYF. In DNA, the CDR3 is TGCAGTGCTAGAGTTGTGCGCGAGCAGTACTTC.

V and J are TRBV5-1 and TRBJ2-7; 10 bases are a match to TRBD2. V shed 4 bases and J 7 bases; nucleotides not matched to a gene: 17. Germline CDR1 reads SGHRS; CDR2 reads YFSETQ. The length of the CDR3 is 17 residues. CDR3 nucleotides: TGCGCCAGCAGCACGACACTAGCGGGAAGATCCTACAATGAGCAGTACTTC. It codes for CASSTTLAGRSYNEQYF.

Here the CDR3 reads CASSYLAEPIDTQYF. The CDR3 DNA reads TGTGCCAGCAGTTACCTAGCGGAACCAATAGATACGCAGTATTTT. The chain recombines TRBV6-4 with TRBJ2-3, with 7 positions matching TRBD2. CDR3 length equals 15 residues. V trimming: 5 bases; J trimming: 5 bases; junction bases outside the gene matches: 10. Germline V gives CDR1 MRHNA, CDR2 SNTAGT.

The CDR3 DNA sequence: TGTGCCAGCAGTTTAAGGGCAGGGAGGGATCAGCCCCAGCATTTT. This encodes CASSLRAGRDQPQHF. The V gene is TRBV28, the J gene TRBJ1-5, with a possible D match to TRBD1 (5 bases). V lost 2 bases, J lost 5 bases, and 13 bases lay in between. The CDR3 consists of 15 residues. Germline V gene data show CDR1 as MDHEN and CDR2 as SYDVKM.

J is TRBJ2-7 and V is TRBV5-5; 9 positions match TRBD2. Germline V gives CDR1 SGHKS, CDR2 YYEKEE (reference sequence). CDR3 length: 14 amino acids. J lost 2 bases, V lost 4 bases, and 4 bases had no gene match. The CDR3 DNA sequence: TGTGCCAGCAGCGCCGGGACTAGCCCCTACGAGCAGTACTTC. It codes for CASSAGTSPYEQYF. Looking up the rest from reference TRBV5-5 and TRBJ2-7 gives the full variable domain: DAGVTQSPTHLIKTRGQQVTLRCSPISGHKSVSWYQQVLGQGPQFIFQYYEKEERGRGNFPDRFSARQFPNYSSELNVNALLLGDSALYLCASSAGTSPYEQYFGPGTRLTVT.

This sequence joins TRBV4-1 and TRBJ2-3; D may be TRBD1 (5 bases). Germline CDR1 is MGHRA and CDR2 is YSYEKL. The CDR3 spans 15 residues. With 4 bases removed from V and 6 bases from J, the gap between germline ends came to 17 bases. CDR3 DNA: TGCGCCAGCAGCCGAGCGACAGTACACATCGATACGCAGTATTTT. Amino acid sequence: CASSRATVHIDTQYF.

This clonotype has more than one count but fewer than ten. V gene TRBV20-1 combines with J gene TRBJ2-6, with D unclear. CDR1 DFQATT and CDR2 SNEGSKA come from the germline V gene (reference sequence). The V and J ends lost 3 bases and 0 bases respectively, with 6 bases between them. The length of the CDR3 is 14 residues. This chain's CDR3 is CSASTRSGANVLTF. Here the CDR3 DNA reads TGCAGTGCTAGCACTCGCTCTGGGGCCAACGTCCTGACTTTC.

Turning to this clonotype: One end of the junction is discordant with germline, which a read error may explain. This chain connects TRBV9 to TRBJ2-4, with 11 bases that match TRBD2. Germline loops: CDR1 SGDLS, CDR2 YYNGEE. This CDR3 is built from 13 residues. The CDR3 loop is CAGSVAGGPLKYF. In nucleotides, the CDR3 is TGTGCCGGCAGCGTAGCGGGGGGGCCCCTCAAGTACTTC.

V and J are TRBV9 and TRBJ2-3, with TRBD2 matching 7 bases. Germline V gene sequence: CDR1 SGDLS, CDR2 YYNGEE. J gave up 0 bases and V 0 bases, and 4 bases lay outside the gene matches. The CDR3 runs 16 residues. This CDR3 reads CASSVVPGGSTDTQYF. CDR3 coding DNA: TGTGCCAGCAGCGTAGTTCCGGGGGGTAGCACAGATACGCAGTATTTT.

In this sample, this clonotype turned up a few times. V is TRBV11-2 and J is TRBJ2-3, with 7 bases fitting TRBD2. CDR1 and CDR2 from the germline V gene are SGHAT and FQNNGV. J was trimmed by 8 bases and V by 5 bases; bases with no gene match: 16. The CDR3 is made up of 16 amino acids. In DNA form, the CDR3 reads TGTGCCAGCAGCCCGGTCGGGGGGAAGTTTTCTGGTACGCAGTATTTT. This sequence encodes CASSPVGGKFSGTQYF.

The V call is TRBV10-1, the J call TRBJ1-6, with D unclear. Deletions cut 7 bases from V and 1 base from J, with 14 bases between. There are 16 residues in the CDR3. CDR1 is WNHNN and CDR2 is SYGVQD in the germline V gene (reference sequence). CDR3 nucleotide sequence: TGCGCCAGCATCATTCCAGGATCATCCTATAATTCACCCCTCCACTTT. This codes for CASIIPGSSYNSPLHF.

The table lists this clonotype with a few counts. The chain has TRBV10-2 and TRBJ2-4; either TRBD1 or TRBD2 may fit D (6 bases each). This CDR3 comprises 15 residues. Germline CDR1 reads WSHSY; CDR2 reads SAAADI. The V end lost 7 bases, the J end lost 0 bases, and 13 bases lay between the germline ends. DNA for the CDR3: TGCGCCAGCAAGATAGGGGGACTAGCCAAAAACATTCAGTACTTC. This gives the protein CASKIGGLAKNIQYF.

The table lists this clonotype with many counts. V gene TRBV10-3 combines with J gene TRBJ2-6; D unresolved. Germline V gene lookup returns CDR1 ENHRY and CDR2 SYGVKD. With 2 bases removed from V and 0 bases from J, the gap between germline ends came to 5 bases. The CDR3 contains 15 residues. The CDR3, as DNA: TGTGCCATCAGTGAGGGCGGCTCTGGGGCCAACGTCCTGACTTTC. This codes for CAISEGGSGANVLTF.

V and J are TRBV20-1 and TRBJ2-1; maybe TRBD2 (5 bases). The germline CDR1 and CDR2 sequences are DFQATT and SNEGSKA (reference sequence). The CDR3 covers 12 residues. Trimming cost V 1 base and J 9 bases, with 10 bases left between them. The CDR3: CSARAGFGEQFF. The CDR3, as DNA: TGCAGTGCTAGAGCGGGGTTCGGTGAGCAGTTCTTC.

The V gene is TRBV6-2 or TRBV6-3, the J gene TRBJ2-7; 10 bases match TRBD2. The CDR3 is 14 residues long. Germline loops: CDR1 MNHEY, CDR2 SVGEGT. J lost 3 bases, V lost 6 bases, and 5 bases had no gene match. Here the CDR3 DNA reads TGTGCCAGCAGAGGGACTAGCGTTCTCTACGAGCAGTACTTC. Translation: CASRGTSVLYEQYF.

The chain recombines TRBV12-3 or TRBV12-4 with TRBJ2-7; 9 bases map to TRBD1. Unmatched junction bases numbered 3, after V lost 0 bases and J lost 0 bases. The CDR3 has 16 residues. The DNA of the CDR3 is TGTGCCAGCAGTTTAGCGGGGACAGGGACCTCCTACGAGCAGTACTTC. This translates into CASSLAGTGTSYEQYF.

The chain has TRBV30 and TRBJ2-1; the D is unclear. Germline V lookup: CDR1 GTSNPN, CDR2 SVGIG (reference sequence). Deletions cut 5 bases from V and 1 base from J, with 9 bases between. The CDR3 runs to 13 residues. CDR3 in amino acids: CAWGQASYNEQFF. In DNA, the CDR3 is TGTGCCTGGGGGCAGGCGTCCTACAATGAGCAGTTCTTC.

There are a few counts of this clonotype. The V gene is TRBV29-1, the J gene TRBJ2-3; TRBD2 matches at 13 bases. Germline-derived CDR1 and CDR2 are SQVTM and ANQGSEA. J gave up 2 bases and V 7 bases, and 6 bases lay outside the gene matches. The CDR3 is 15 amino acids. The CDR3 DNA reads TGCAGCGGCCAGACTAGCGGGAGGTCCACAGATACGCAGTATTTT. This codes for CSGQTSGRSTDTQYF.

This rearrangement joins TRBV20-1 to TRBJ2-5, with D maybe TRBD2 (6 bases). The CDR3 length is 14 residues. Germline assignment: CDR1 DFQATT and CDR2 SNEGSKA (reference sequence). The V gene lost 6 bases and the J gene lost 2 bases, with 16 bases spanning the gap. The CDR3 region has the DNA TGCAGTGCCAGTCCCCTAGCGTCTCAAGAGACCCAGTACTTC. This codes for CSASPLASQETQYF.

This clonotype was observed a single time. One base away lies a much larger clone, so this may be a sequencing read error. The chain recombines TRBV4-2 with TRBJ2-1; D possibly corresponds to TRBD2 (6 bases). The end of the DNA fits TRBJ2-7 better, so the J call may be wrong. The CDR3 is 17 residues long. CDR1 LGHNA and CDR2 YNFKEQ come from the germline V gene. In DNA, the CDR3 is TGTGCCAGCAGCCAAGATTTTATGGGACTGGCAAACAATGAGCAGTACTTC. It codes for CASSQDFMGLANNEQYF.

The chain recombines TRBV7-2 with TRBJ2-1, with 11 bases identical to TRBD2. J gave up 6 bases and V 0 bases, and 4 bases lay outside the gene matches. Per germline, CDR1 SGHTA and CDR2 FQGNSA. There are 16 residues in the CDR3. CDR3 bases: TGTGCCAGCAGCTTAGCTAGTAGCGGGAGGGCCAATGAGCAGTTCTTC. It codes for CASSLASSGRANEQFF.

The sample holds one count of this clonotype. The CDR3: CASISPAAYQETQYF. The DNA for the CDR3 is TGTGCCAGTATCTCGCCAGCGGCGTACCAAGAGACCCAGTACTTC. The rearrangement links TRBV19 to TRBJ2-5; D is perhaps TRBD2 (5 bases). The CDR3 covers 15 residues. Germline loops: CDR1 LNHDA, CDR2 SQIVND (reference sequence). The germline V and J ends were trimmed by 7 bases and 0 bases, with 15 bases remaining between them.

The chain links TRBV20-1 to TRBJ1-5; maybe TRBD1 (5 bases). CDR1 and CDR2 (germline): DFQATT, SNEGSKA (reference sequence). V shed 1 base and J shed 1 base, with 23 bases lying between them. The CDR3 length is 19 residues. The CDR3 DNA is TGCAGTGCTAGAGGTGGGGGGTTCCTCGGGTTGGGCAGCAATCAGCCCCAGCATTTT. This encodes CSARGGGFLGLGSNQPQHF.